The 30 T cell receptor beta chains given below trace back to one sample, sequenced in a study of CD8 T cells in ankylosing spondylitis (dated by TCRdb to 2015 to 2018). Study-level results and caveats: A TCR beta motif made up of about eight highly homologous amino acid variants appeared to be characteristic of blood from ankylosing spondylitis patients.

No cognate antigen is known for these TCRs. Preparation of the library involved 5' RACE. Sequencing was carried out with an Illumina HiSeq 2500. TCRdb took the public reads, trimmed them with fastp at Q25, ran MiXCR for clone calling and kept in-frame beta chains. CDR3 protein duplicates are merged, each entry listing the most common genes and DNA. The sample table lists roughly 370,000 distinct CDR3 sequences, about 22% of them with a count of one. The ten largest clones take up roughly a sixth of the sample. The source material was blood, either unsorted or a sorted T cell fraction (not recorded which). Receptors originate from a male donor with ankylosing spondylitis.

J is TRBJ1-5 and V is TRBV29-1, with 7 nucleotides matching TRBD1. Germline trimming cut 5 bases from V and 8 bases from J; bases unmatched to any gene: 9. This CDR3 region has 13 residues. Per germline, CDR1 SQVTM and CDR2 ANQGSEA. For the CDR3, the DNA is TGCAGCGTTCGAGACAGGGCGGGGGAGCCCCAGCATTTT. Its translation: CSVRDRAGEPQHF.

This clonotype came up a few times. This sequence joins TRBV9 and TRBJ1-4; 11 bases line up with TRBD1. CDR1 and CDR2 from the germline V gene are SGDLS and YYNGEE. V trimming: 3 bases; J trimming: 7 bases; junction bases outside the gene matches: 5. The CDR3 has 15 amino acids. CDR3 coding DNA: TGTGCCAGCAGCGGGACAGGGGGCACCTTTGAAAAACTGTTTTTT. Translating gives CASSGTGGTFEKLFF.

A few counts support this clonotype. This rearrangement joins TRBV29-1 to TRBJ2-1; 7 bases are a match to TRBD1. The length of the CDR3 is 11 residues. The V gene's germline CDR1 is SQVTM and CDR2 ANQGSEA. After removal of 2 bases from V and 10 bases from J, the junction contained 2 bases not matched to a gene. CDR3 region: CSVEKDREQFF. DNA for the CDR3: TGCAGCGTTGAAAAGGACAGGGAGCAGTTCTTC.

This clonotype has more than one count but fewer than ten. J is TRBJ1-5 and V is TRBV6-2 or TRBV6-3; no clear D. The CDR3 has 15 amino acids. V lost 0 bases and J lost 2, with 8 bases in between. Germline V gene lookup returns CDR1 MNHEY and CDR2 SVGEGT. CDR3 nucleotides: TGTGCCAGCAGTTACTCCCGGTTCCGCAATCAGCCCCAGCATTTT. This codes for CASSYSRFRNQPQHF.

This clonotype occurred many times. The CDR3 loop is CTSSQPTPQDSNQPQHF. CDR3 bases: TGCACCAGCAGCCAACCCACCCCTCAGGATAGCAATCAGCCCCAGCATTTT. This rearrangement joins TRBV1 to TRBJ1-5; no DNA check was done on the table's D call, TRBD1. TRBV1 is labeled a pseudogene. The CDR3 covers 17 residues.

J is TRBJ2-7 and V is TRBV6-2 or TRBV6-3; D is unresolved. The germline V gene has CDR1 MNHEY and CDR2 SVGEGT. This CDR3 region has 11 residues. Trimming removed 6 bases from V and 2 bases from J, with 5 bases in between. The CDR3 protein is CASSYPYEQYF. The CDR3 DNA follows: TGTGCCAGCAGCTACCCCTACGAGCAGTACTTC.

CDR3 amino acids: CASSERLGRNEQFF. CDR3 DNA: TGTGCCAGCAGCGAGAGACTAGGGCGCAATGAGCAGTTCTTC. V gene TRBV7-3 combines with J gene TRBJ2-1; D might be TRBD2 (6 bases). The CDR3 is made up of 14 amino acids. Looked up from germline, CDR1 is SGHTA and CDR2 is FQGTGA. Deletions cut 5 bases from V and 6 bases from J, with 14 bases between. Full variable domain (rest looked up from reference TRBV7-3 and TRBJ2-1): GAGVSQTPSNKVTEKGKYVELRCDPISGHTALYWYRQSLGQGPEFLIYFQGTGAADDSGLPNDRFFAVRPEGSVSTLKIQRTERGDSAVYLCASSERLGRNEQFFGPGTRLTVL.

This clonotype was counted between two and nine times. V gene TRBV12-3 or TRBV12-4 combines with J gene TRBJ1-5, with TRBD1 as a possible D gene (6 bases). Trimming took 9 bases from V and 7 from J, leaving 16 bases between them. The CDR3 spans 13 residues. The CDR3 region has the DNA TGTGCCAGTGGGGGCTGGGGGGACCAGCCCCAGCATTTT. Translated: CASGGWGDQPQHF.

This sequence joins TRBV12-3 or TRBV12-4 and TRBJ2-2; D may be TRBD1 (6 bases). Trimming cost V 2 bases and J 2 bases, with 12 bases left between them. This CDR3 region has 16 residues. The CDR3 spells CASSLSGRGNTGELFF. Written as DNA, the CDR3 is TGTGCCAGCAGTTTAAGCGGCAGGGGAAACACCGGGGAGCTGTTTTTT.

For this clonotype: The junction shows a germline mismatch at one end, possibly a read error. The chain combines TRBV24-1 with TRBJ1-5; weak D call: TRBD1 (5 bases). Germline V gives CDR1 KGHDR, CDR2 SFDVKD. This CDR3 is 14 amino acids long. The CDR3 loop reads CATSDDSSYQPQHF. The CDR3 DNA reads as TGTGCCACCAGTGATGACAGTAGCTATCAGCCCCAGCATTTT.

The rearrangement links TRBV11-2 to TRBJ2-5; TRBD1 agrees at 7 bases. J lost 3 bases, V lost 5 bases, and 3 bases had no gene match. Germline loops: CDR1 SGHAT, CDR2 FQNNGV. This CDR3 region has 13 residues. CDR3 loop: CASSQGVKETQYF. The DNA for the CDR3 is TGTGCCAGCAGCCAGGGGGTAAAAGAGACCCAGTACTTC.

V gene TRBV20-1 combines with J gene TRBJ2-3; 8 bases are shared with TRBD2. Germline V gene lookup returns CDR1 DFQATT and CDR2 SNEGSKA (reference sequence). V lost 2 bases, J lost 3 bases, and 19 bases stayed unmatched. The CDR3 length is 19 residues. In DNA, the CDR3 is TGCAGTGCTAGACCTTACAGGGATCTAGCGGGCGGAGGGACAGATACGCAGTATTTT. As protein: CSARPYRDLAGGGTDTQYF.

The rearrangement uses TRBV3-1 and TRBJ2-7, with 9 bases identical to TRBD1. J gave up 5 bases and V 8 bases, and 7 bases lay outside the gene matches. The CDR3 loop spans 13 amino acids. The V gene's germline CDR1 is LGHDT and CDR2 YNNKEL (reference sequence). CDR3 bases: TGTGCCAGCGAAAAAACAGGGGGCAACGAGCAGTACTTC. Amino acid sequence: CASEKTGGNEQYF.

The V call is TRBV27, the J call TRBJ1-4; possibly TRBD1 for D (6 bases). The germline CDR1 and CDR2 sequences are MNHEY and SMNVEV (reference sequence). The CDR3 contains 15 residues. The V end was cut by 1 base, the J end by 2 bases, with 8 bases between. The CDR3 here is CASSLYRATNEKLFF. For the CDR3, the DNA is TGTGCCAGCAGTTTATACAGGGCTACTAATGAAAAACTGTTTTTT. Using reference TRBV27 and TRBJ1-4 for the parts outside the CDR3, the full variable domain is EAQVTQNPRYLITVTGKKLTVTCSQNMNHEYMSWYRQDPGLGLRQIYYSMNVEVTDKGDVPEGYKVSRKEKRNFPLILESPSPNQTSLYFCASSLYRATNEKLFFGSGTQLSVL.

This clonotype came up a few times. The rearrangement links TRBV20-1 to TRBJ2-5, with D perhaps matching TRBD1 (5 bases). Germline lookup yields CDR1 DFQATT and CDR2 SNEGSKA (reference sequence). The CDR3 covers 12 residues. Between the trimmed V and J ends, which lost 3 bases and 4 bases, there was a span of 9 bases. CDR3 region: CSARDTVETQYF. CDR3 coding DNA: TGCAGTGCTAGGGACACCGTAGAGACCCAGTACTTC.

The chain recombines TRBV6-1 with TRBJ2-7; D not certain. The CDR3 contains 15 residues. Deletions cut 5 bases from V and 2 bases from J, with 16 bases between. Germline CDR1 and CDR2: MNHNS and SASEGT. This CDR3 is CASSNAGAPPYEQYF. CDR3 nucleotide sequence: TGTGCCAGCAGTAACGCCGGAGCCCCCCCCTACGAGCAGTACTTC.

This clonotype was seen a handful of times. The chain combines TRBV3-1 with TRBJ2-7; TRBD2 agrees at 8 bases. J gave up 0 bases and V 1 base, and 5 bases lay outside the gene matches. CDR3 length: 16 amino acids. Germline V gene lookup returns CDR1 LGHDT and CDR2 YNNKEL (reference sequence). This chain's CDR3 is CASSQGLAKSSYEQYF. The CDR3 DNA reads as TGTGCCAGCAGCCAAGGACTAGCGAAAAGCTCCTACGAGCAGTACTTC.

The J gene is TRBJ2-3, the V gene TRBV10-3, with unresolved D. Germline loops: CDR1 ENHRY, CDR2 SYGVKD. The CDR3 runs 12 residues. Trimming took off 10 bases at V and 2 bases at J, with 10 bases between the two ends. CDR3 amino acids: CATRKYTDTQYF. The CDR3 DNA reads TGTGCCACGAGAAAATACACAGATACGCAGTATTTT.

The V and J genes are TRBV5-1 and TRBJ2-1, with 7 bases matching TRBD2. Per the germline V gene, CDR1 is SGHRS and CDR2 is YFSETQ. Trimming took 4 bases from V and 2 from J; bases not matched to a gene: 9. The CDR3 length is 16 residues. The CDR3 protein is CASSPPGGVPYNEQFF. In DNA, the CDR3 is TGCGCCAGCAGCCCCCCGGGGGGAGTCCCCTACAATGAGCAGTTCTTC.

V gene TRBV9 combines with J gene TRBJ1-6; TRBD1 agrees at 7 bases. Germline CDR1 and CDR2: SGDLS and YYNGEE. The CDR3 spans 14 residues. J lost 10 bases, V lost 6 bases, and 10 bases had no gene match. CDR3 sequence reads: CASTSGTEESPLHF. The CDR3 DNA sequence: TGTGCCAGCACTTCCGGGACAGAAGAGTCACCCCTCCACTTT.

The V call is TRBV19, the J call TRBJ2-3; 12 nucleotides line up with TRBD2. V lost 3 bases to trimming and J lost 0 bases; unmatched junction nucleotides: 4. Germline loops: CDR1 LNHDA, CDR2 SQIVND (reference sequence). The length of the CDR3 is 17 residues. The CDR3 reads CASSIQTSGRSTDTQYF. The CDR3 nucleotides read TGTGCCAGTAGTATCCAGACTAGCGGGAGAAGCACAGATACGCAGTATTTT.

The rearrangement uses TRBV9 and TRBJ2-3, with D possibly being TRBD2 (6 bases). CDR3 length: 15 residues. Deletions cut 0 bases from V and 4 bases from J, with 12 bases between. Germline V gives CDR1 SGDLS, CDR2 YYNGEE. In DNA, the CDR3 is TGTGCCAGCAGCGTAGGCGGCGGGATGGCAGATACGCAGTATTTT. Translated, it gives CASSVGGGMADTQYF.

The V gene is TRBV9, the J gene TRBJ2-3; 8 bases map to TRBD2. Germline assignment: CDR1 SGDLS and CDR2 YYNGEE. V was pared by 0 bases and J by 0 bases, with 3 bases of the junction left unmatched. CDR3 length: 16 residues. The CDR3 loop reads CASSVDLAGSTDTQYF. Here the CDR3 DNA reads TGTGCCAGCAGCGTAGATCTAGCGGGTAGCACAGATACGCAGTATTTT.

In its sample, this clonotype was seen many times. This chain links TRBV29-1 with TRBJ2-7; perhaps TRBD2 as D (5 bases). Germline V lookup: CDR1 SQVTM, CDR2 ANQGSEA. There are 12 residues in the CDR3. With 2 bases removed from V and 1 base from J, the gap between germline ends came to 6 bases. CDR3 protein: CSVERGSYEQYF. CDR3 sequence (DNA): TGCAGCGTTGAAAGAGGGTCCTACGAGCAGTACTTC.

This clonotype was detected a few times. The chain recombines TRBV5-1 with TRBJ2-7; TRBD2 might be the D (6 bases). The V gene's germline CDR1 is SGHRS and CDR2 YFSETQ. V lost 1 base, J lost 4 bases, and 12 bases lay in between. CDR3 size: 14 residues. The CDR3 is CASSLQQGGYEQYF. In nucleotides, the CDR3 is TGCGCCAGCAGCTTGCAGCAGGGAGGATACGAGCAGTACTTC.

This clonotype turned up a few times. CDR3 amino acids: CASSLRGTTQETQYF. The CDR3 coding sequence is TGTGCCAGCAGCTTACGGGGGACAACCCAAGAGACCCAGTACTTC. The rearrangement uses TRBV7-9 and TRBJ2-5; D may correspond to TRBD1 or TRBD2 (6 bases each). V was cut by 2 bases and J by 1 base, with 11 bases left in between. In germline, CDR1 is SEHNR, CDR2 FQNEAQ (reference sequence). This CDR3 has 15 amino acids.

This clonotype was observed many times. The V call is TRBV11-1, the J call TRBJ2-4; possibly TRBD2 for D (6 bases). The V gene's germline CDR1 is SGHAT and CDR2 FQDESV (reference sequence). Trimming stripped 4 bases from V and 0 bases from J, with 25 bases between. The length of the CDR3 is 20 residues. This chain's CDR3 is CASSSSLREDWILAKNIQYF. The CDR3 DNA sequence: TGTGCCAGCAGCTCCTCTTTGAGGGAGGACTGGATATTAGCCAAAAACATTCAGTACTTC.

This clonotype was recorded a few times. The V gene is TRBV7-6, the J gene TRBJ2-1; the match to TRBD1 covers 7 bases. The V segment lost 5 bases and the J segment 9 bases; nucleotides outside the gene matches: 7. Germline V gene lookup returns CDR1 SGHVS and CDR2 FNYEAQ. This CDR3 comprises 13 residues. The CDR3 nucleotides are TGTGCCAGCAGCCTAGGGGGCGCTGGTGAGCAGTTCTTC. Protein sequence: CASSLGGAGEQFF.

This clonotype was detected only a few times. The chain recombines TRBV6-1 with TRBJ2-3; D unresolved. This CDR3 is built from 16 residues. The germline CDR1 and CDR2 sequences are MNHNS and SASEGT. Trimming pared 6 bases from V and 1 base from J, leaving 17 bases between. The CDR3 spells CASRDGRKGRTDTQYF. The CDR3 nucleotides are TGTGCCAGCAGGGATGGGCGGAAAGGACGCACAGATACGCAGTATTTT.

The chain combines TRBV6-6 with TRBJ2-4, with no clear D. Germline V gene sequence: CDR1 MNHNY, CDR2 SVGAGI (reference sequence). This CDR3 has 12 amino acids. V was shortened by 5 bases and J by 15 bases, with 17 bases between the two germline ends. In nucleotides, the CDR3 is TGTGCCAGCAGTCACCCCCTTAGTCTAGGGTACTTC. It translates to CASSHPLSLGYF.